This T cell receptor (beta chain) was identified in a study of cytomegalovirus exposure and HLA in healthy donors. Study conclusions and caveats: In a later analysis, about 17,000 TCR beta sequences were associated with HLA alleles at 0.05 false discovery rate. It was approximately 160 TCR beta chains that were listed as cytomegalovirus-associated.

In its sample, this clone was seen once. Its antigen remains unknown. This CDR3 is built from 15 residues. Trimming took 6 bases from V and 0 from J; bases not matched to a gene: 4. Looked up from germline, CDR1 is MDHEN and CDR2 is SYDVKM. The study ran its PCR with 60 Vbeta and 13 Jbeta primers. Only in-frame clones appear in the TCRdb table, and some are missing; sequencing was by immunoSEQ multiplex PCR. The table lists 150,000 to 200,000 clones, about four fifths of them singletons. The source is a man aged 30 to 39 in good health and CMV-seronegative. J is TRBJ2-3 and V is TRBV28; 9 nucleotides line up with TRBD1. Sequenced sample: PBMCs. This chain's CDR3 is CASRPGTGSTDTQYF. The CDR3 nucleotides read TGTGCCAGCAGACCCGGGACAGGGAGCACAGATACGCAGTATTTT.